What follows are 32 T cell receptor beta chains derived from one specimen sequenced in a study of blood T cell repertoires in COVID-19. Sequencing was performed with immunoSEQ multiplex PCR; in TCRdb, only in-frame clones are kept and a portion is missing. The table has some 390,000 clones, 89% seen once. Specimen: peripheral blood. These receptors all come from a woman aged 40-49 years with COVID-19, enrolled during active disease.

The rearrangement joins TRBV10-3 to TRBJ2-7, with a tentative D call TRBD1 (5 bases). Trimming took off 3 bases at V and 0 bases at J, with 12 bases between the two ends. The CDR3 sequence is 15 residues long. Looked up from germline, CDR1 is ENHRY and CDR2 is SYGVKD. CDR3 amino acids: CAISDQRQSSYEQYF. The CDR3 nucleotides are TGTGCCATCAGTGATCAGAGACAGTCCTCCTACGAGCAGTACTTC.

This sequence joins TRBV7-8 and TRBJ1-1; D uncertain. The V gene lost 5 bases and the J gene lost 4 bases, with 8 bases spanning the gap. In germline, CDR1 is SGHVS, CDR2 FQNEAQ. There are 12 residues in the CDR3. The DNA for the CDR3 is TGTGCCAGCAGCCTCATTAGCACTGAAGCTTTCTTT. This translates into CASSLISTEAFF.

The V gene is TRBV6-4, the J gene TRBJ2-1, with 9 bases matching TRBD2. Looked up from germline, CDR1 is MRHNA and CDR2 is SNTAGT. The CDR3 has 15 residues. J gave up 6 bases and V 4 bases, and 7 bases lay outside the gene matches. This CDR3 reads CASSATLAGINEQFF. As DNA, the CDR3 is TGTGCCAGCAGTGCTACACTAGCGGGCATCAATGAGCAGTTCTTC.

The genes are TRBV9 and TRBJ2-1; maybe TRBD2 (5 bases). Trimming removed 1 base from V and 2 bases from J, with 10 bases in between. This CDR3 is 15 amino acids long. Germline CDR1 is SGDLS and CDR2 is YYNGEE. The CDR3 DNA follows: TGTGCCAGCAGCGTATCTCGGGGAACCTACAATGAGCAGTTCTTC. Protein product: CASSVSRGTYNEQFF.

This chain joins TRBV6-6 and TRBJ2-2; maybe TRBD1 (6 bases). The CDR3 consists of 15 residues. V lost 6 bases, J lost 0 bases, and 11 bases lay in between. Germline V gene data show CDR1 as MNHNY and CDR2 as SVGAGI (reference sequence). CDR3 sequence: CASSLDRSNTGELFF. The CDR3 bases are TGTGCCAGCAGCCTCGACAGGTCGAACACCGGGGAGCTGTTTTTT.

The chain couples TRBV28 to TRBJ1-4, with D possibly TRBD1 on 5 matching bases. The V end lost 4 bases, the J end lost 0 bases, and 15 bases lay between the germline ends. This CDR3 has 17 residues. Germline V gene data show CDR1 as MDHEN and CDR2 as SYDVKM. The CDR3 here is CASSSDSPFATNEKLFF. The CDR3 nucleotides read TGTGCCAGCAGTTCCGACAGCCCTTTCGCAACTAATGAAAAACTGTTTTTT.

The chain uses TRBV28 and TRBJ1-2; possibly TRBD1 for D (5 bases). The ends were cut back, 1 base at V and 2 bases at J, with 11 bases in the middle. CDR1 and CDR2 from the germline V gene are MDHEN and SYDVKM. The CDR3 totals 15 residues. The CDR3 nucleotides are TGTGCCAGCAGTTTATCTAGGGGCTCGAACTATGGCTACACCTTC. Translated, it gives CASSLSRGSNYGYTF.

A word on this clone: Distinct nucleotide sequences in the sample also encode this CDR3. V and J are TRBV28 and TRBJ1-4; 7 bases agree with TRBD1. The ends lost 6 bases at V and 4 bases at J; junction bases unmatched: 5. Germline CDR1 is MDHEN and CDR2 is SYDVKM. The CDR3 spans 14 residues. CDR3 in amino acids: CASSLTGLNEKLFF. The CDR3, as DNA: TGTGCCAGCAGCTTGACAGGGCTTAATGAAAAACTGTTTTTT.

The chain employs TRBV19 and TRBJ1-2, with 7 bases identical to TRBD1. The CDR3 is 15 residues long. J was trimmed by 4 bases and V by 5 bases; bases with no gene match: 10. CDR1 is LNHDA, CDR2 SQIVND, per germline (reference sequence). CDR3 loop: CASSVSGTAFYGYTF. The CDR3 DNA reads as TGTGCCAGTAGTGTCTCCGGGACAGCCTTCTATGGCTACACCTTC. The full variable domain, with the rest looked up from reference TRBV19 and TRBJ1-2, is DGGITQSPKYLFRKEGQNVTLSCEQNLNHDAMYWYRQDPGQGLRLIYYSQIVNDFQKGDIAEGYSVSREKKESFPLTVTSAQKNPTAFYLCASSVSGTAFYGYTFGSGTRLTVV.

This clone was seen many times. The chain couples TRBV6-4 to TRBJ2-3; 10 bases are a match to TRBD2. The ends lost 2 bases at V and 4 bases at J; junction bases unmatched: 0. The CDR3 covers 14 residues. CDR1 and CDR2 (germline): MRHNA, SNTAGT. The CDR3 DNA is TGTGCCAGCAGTGACAGCGGGGGGGCAGATACGCAGTATTTT. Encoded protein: CASSDSGGADTQYF.

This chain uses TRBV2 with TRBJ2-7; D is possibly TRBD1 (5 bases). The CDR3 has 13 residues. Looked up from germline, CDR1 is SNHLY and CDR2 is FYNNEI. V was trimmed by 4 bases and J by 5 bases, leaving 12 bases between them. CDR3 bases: TGTGCCAGCAGTGGGGGCGGTTCCCACGAGCAGTACTTC. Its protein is CASSGGGSHEQYF.

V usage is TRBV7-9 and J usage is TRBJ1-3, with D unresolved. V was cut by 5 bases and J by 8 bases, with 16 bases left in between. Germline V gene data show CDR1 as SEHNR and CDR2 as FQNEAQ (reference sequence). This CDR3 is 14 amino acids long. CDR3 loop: CASSAQLSGHTIYF. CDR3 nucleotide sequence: TGTGCCAGCAGCGCACAGCTTAGCGGACACACCATATATTTT.

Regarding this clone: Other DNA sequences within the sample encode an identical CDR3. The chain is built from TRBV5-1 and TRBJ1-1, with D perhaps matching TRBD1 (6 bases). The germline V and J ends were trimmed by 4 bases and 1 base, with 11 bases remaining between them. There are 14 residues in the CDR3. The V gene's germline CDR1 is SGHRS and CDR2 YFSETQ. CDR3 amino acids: CASSLARGNTEAFF. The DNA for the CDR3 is TGCGCCAGCAGCCTCGCCAGGGGGAACACTGAAGCTTTCTTT.

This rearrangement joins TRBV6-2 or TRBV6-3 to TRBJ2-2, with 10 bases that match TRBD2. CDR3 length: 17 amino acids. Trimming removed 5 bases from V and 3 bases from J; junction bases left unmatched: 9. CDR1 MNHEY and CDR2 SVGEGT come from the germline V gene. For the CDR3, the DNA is TGTGCCAGCAGTCGGACTAGCGGCAGGCGCGACACCGGGGAGCTGTTTTTT. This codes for CASSRTSGRRDTGELFF.

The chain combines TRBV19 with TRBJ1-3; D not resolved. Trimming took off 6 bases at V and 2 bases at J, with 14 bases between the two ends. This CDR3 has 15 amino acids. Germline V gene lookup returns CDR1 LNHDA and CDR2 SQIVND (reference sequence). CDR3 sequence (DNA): TGTGCCAGTAGCCAGGAACGGGAGGCTGGAAACACCATATATTTT. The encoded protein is CASSQEREAGNTIYF.

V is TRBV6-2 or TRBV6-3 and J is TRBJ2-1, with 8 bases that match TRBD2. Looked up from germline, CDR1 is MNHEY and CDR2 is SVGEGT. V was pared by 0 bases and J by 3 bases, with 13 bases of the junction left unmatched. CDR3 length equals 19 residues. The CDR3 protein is CASSYSIPSSGTSYNEQFF. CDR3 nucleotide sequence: TGTGCCAGCAGTTACTCGATCCCCTCCTCCGGGACTAGCTACAATGAGCAGTTCTTC.

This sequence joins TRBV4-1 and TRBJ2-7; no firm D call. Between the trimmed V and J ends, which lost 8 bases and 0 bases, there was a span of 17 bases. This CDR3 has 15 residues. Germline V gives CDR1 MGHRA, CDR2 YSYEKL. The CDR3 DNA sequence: TGCGCCAGCCTTTCCTGGCTTTTTTTCTCCTACGAGCAGTACTTC. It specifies CASLSWLFFSYEQYF.

CDR3 DNA sequence: TGTGCCAGTAGTGACAGGGGCCCTTTTAGGTATTTT. Protein: CASSDRGPFRYF. The chain recombines TRBV19 with TRBJ2-3, with 8 nucleotides matching TRBD1. Germline CDR1 is LNHDA and CDR2 is SQIVND (reference sequence). The CDR3 is made up of 12 amino acids. Trimming took 5 bases from V and 14 from J; bases not matched to a gene: 9.

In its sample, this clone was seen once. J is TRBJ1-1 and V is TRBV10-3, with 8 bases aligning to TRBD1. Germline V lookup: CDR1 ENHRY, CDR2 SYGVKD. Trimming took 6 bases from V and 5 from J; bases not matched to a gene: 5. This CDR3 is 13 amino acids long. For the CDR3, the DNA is TGTGCCATCAGAAGACAGGGGATAACTGAAGCTTTCTTT. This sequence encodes CAIRRQGITEAFF.

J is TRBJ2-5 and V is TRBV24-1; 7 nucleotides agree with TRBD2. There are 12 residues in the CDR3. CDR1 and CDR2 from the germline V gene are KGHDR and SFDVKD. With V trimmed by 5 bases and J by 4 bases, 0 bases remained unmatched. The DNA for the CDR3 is TGTGCCACCAGTGCGGGAGGAGAGACCCAGTACTTC. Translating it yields CATSAGGETQYF.

Written as DNA, the CDR3 is TGTGCCAGCAGCACACCCGGAGGAGTACACGAGCAGTACTTC. Translation: CASSTPGGVHEQYF. V gene TRBV28 combines with J gene TRBJ2-7; tentatively, D is TRBD2 (5 bases). Germline CDR1 and CDR2: MDHEN and SYDVKM. V lost 6 bases and J 5 bases, leaving 17 bases between the germline ends. This CDR3 spans 14 amino acids.

CDR3: CASSSPGTDGYTF. The CDR3 DNA sequence: TGTGCCAGCAGCTCCCCGGGTACGGATGGCTACACCTTC. The chain is built from TRBV5-4 and TRBJ1-2; D is unresolved. The germline gives CDR1 SGHNT, CDR2 YYREEE (reference sequence). This CDR3 contains 13 residues. Trimming cost V 3 bases and J 6 bases, with 12 bases left between them.

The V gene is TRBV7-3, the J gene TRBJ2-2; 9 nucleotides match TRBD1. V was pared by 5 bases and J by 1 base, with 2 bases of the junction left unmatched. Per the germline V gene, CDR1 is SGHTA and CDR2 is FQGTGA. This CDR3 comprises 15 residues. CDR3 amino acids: CASSRQGGNTGELFF. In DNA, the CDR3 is TGTGCCAGCAGCCGACAGGGGGGGAACACCGGGGAGCTGTTTTTT.

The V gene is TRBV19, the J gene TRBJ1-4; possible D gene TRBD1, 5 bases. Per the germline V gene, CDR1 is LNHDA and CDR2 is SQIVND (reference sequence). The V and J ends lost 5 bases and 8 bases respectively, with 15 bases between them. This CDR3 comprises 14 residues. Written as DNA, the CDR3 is TGTGCCAGTAGTGAAGGGACTCAAAGGGAAAAACTGTTTTTT. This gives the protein CASSEGTQREKLFF.

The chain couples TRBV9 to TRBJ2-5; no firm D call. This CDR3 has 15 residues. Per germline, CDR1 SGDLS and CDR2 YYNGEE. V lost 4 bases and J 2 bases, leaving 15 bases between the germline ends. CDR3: CASSPHNLKQETQYF. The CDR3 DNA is TGTGCCAGCAGCCCCCACAATTTAAAGCAAGAGACCCAGTACTTC.

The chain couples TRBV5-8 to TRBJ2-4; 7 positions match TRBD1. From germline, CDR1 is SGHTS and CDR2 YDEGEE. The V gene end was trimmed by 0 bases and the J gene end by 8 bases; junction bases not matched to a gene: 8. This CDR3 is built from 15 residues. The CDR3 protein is CASSLGLDRTDIQYF. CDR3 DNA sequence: TGTGCCAGCAGCTTGGGGTTGGACAGGACGGACATTCAGTACTTC.

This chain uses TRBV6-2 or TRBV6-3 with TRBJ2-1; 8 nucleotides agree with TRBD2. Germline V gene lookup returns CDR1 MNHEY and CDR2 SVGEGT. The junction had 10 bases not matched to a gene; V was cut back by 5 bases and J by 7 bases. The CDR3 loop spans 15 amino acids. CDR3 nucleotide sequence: TGTGCCAGCAGTCGATCGGGGGGGCGGAGAAATGAGCAGTTCTTC. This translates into CASSRSGGRRNEQFF.

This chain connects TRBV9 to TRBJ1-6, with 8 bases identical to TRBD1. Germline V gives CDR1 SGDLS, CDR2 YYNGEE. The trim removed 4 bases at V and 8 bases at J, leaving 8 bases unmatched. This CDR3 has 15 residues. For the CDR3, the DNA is TGTGCCAGCAGCCCCCGACAGGGGACGGATTCACCCCTCCACTTT. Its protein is CASSPRQGTDSPLHF.

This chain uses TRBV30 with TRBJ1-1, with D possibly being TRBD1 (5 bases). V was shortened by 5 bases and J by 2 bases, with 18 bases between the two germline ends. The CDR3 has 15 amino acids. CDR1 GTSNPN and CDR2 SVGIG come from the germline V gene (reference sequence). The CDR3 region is CAWGGNRRGNTEAFF. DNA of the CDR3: TGTGCCTGGGGGGGGAATCGGAGGGGAAACACTGAAGCTTTCTTT.

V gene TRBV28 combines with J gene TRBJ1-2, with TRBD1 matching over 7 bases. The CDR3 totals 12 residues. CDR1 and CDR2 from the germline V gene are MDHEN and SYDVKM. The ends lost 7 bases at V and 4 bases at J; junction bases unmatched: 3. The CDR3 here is CASTDRAYGYTF. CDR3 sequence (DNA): TGTGCCAGCACCGACAGGGCCTATGGCTACACCTTC.

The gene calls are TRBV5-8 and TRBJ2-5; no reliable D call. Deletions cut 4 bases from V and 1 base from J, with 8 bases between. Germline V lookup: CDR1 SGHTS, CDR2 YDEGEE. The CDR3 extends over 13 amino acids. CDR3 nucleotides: TGTGCCAGCAGCCCTAGAGGCCAAGAGACCCAGTACTTC. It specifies CASSPRGQETQYF. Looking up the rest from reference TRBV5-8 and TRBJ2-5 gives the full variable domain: EAGVTQSPTHLIKTRGQQATLRCSPISGHTSVYWYQQALGLGLQFLLWYDEGEERNRGNFPPRFSGRQFPNYSSELNVNALELEDSALYLCASSPRGQETQYFGPGTRLLVL.

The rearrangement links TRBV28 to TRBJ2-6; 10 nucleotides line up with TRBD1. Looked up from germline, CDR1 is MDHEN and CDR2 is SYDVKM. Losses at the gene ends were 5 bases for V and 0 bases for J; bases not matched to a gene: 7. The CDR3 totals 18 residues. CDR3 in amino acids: CASSPGQGPGSGANVLTF. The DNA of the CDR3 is TGTGCCAGCAGTCCGGGACAGGGGCCGGGCTCTGGGGCCAACGTCCTGACTTTC.